This T cell receptor beta chain was identified in a study of OX40 agonist ivuxolimab in advanced cancers. About the study: Each patient was given ivuxolimab into a vein every 2 weeks, at 0.01 to 10 mg/kg. Patients assigned to dose escalation were diagnosed with hepatocellular carcinoma, melanoma, renal cell or head and neck cancer. Study conclusions and caveats: CD4+ and CD8+ blood T cells expanded clonally by week 6 at 0.1 to 3.0 mg/kg. Average numbers of expanded clones were greater in CD8+ T cells than in CD4+.

The CDR3 runs 19 residues. CDR1 and CDR2 from the germline V gene are LGHNA and YSLEER. The V end lost 0 bases, the J end lost 7 bases, and 24 bases lay between the germline ends. Profiling relied on immunoSEQ multiplex PCR, and the TCRdb table lists in-frame clones only, not all of them. The sample consists of tens of thousands of clones, 75% to 90% of them appearing once. Notes on this clone: Its antigen is not known.

The sample here was CD4+ or CD8+ T cells sorted from blood, taken in a trial of the OX40 agonist ivuxolimab. The chain employs TRBV4-3 and TRBJ2-2, with D maybe TRBD1 (6 bases). The TCR originated in an adult with an advanced solid tumor such as melanoma, head and neck, liver or kidney cancer. The CDR3 loop reads CASSQDSLSGQGLGGELFF. CDR3 sequence (DNA): TGCGCCAGCAGCCAAGACTCCCTTTCGGGGCAGGGGTTAGGCGGGGAGCTGTTTTTT.